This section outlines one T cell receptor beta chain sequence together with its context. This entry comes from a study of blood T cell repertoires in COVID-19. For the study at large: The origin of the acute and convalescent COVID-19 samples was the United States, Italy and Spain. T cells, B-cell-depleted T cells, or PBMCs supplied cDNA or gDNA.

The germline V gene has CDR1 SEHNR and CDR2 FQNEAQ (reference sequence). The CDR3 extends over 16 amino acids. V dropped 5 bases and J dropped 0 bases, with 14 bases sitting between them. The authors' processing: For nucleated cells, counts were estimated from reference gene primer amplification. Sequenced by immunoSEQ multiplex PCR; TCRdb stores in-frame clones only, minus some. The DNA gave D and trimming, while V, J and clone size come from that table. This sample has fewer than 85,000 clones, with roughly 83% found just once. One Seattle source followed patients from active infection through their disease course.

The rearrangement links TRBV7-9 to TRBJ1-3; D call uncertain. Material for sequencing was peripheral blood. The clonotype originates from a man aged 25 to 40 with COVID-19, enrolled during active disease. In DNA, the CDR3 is TGTGCCAGCAGCCAAACCGCCTCCTACTCTGGAAACACCATATATTTT. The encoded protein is CASSQTASYSGNTIYF.